This T cell receptor (beta chain) was captured in a study of blood T cell repertoires in COVID-19. Study-wide context: COVID-19 samples, acute and convalescent, were from the United States, Italy and Spain. From T cells, B-cell-depleted T cells, or PBMCs came the material, which was cDNA or gDNA.

V dropped 6 bases and J dropped 0; count of bases not matched to a gene: 6. This CDR3 spans 15 amino acids. The germline CDR1 and CDR2 sequences are MNHEY and SMNVEV (reference sequence). Per the original data handling: The assay estimated nucleated cells by amplifying reference gene primers. The protocol was immunoSEQ multiplex PCR, while the TCRdb copy is restricted to in-frame clones and leaves out a portion. The V and J calls and clone size are taken from that table; D and trimming were inferred from the DNA. The table includes about 120,000 clones, approximately 91% detected once. The chain employs TRBV27 and TRBJ2-3; 7 bases align to TRBD1. The sequenced material came from peripheral blood. The receptor comes from a woman aged 80 or over with acute or convalescent COVID-19. CDR3 DNA: TGTGCCAGCAGGAAGGGGACAGCAAGCACAGATACGCAGTATTTT. As protein: CASRKGTASTDTQYF.